This T cell receptor beta chain emerged from a study of cytomegalovirus exposure and HLA in healthy donors. Primers: 60 Vbeta forward and 13 Jbeta reverse. Generated by immunoSEQ multiplex PCR, the TCRdb table keeps only in-frame clones and is missing some. In the table there are about 200,000 clones, roughly four fifths of which are singletons. Looked up from germline, CDR1 is MNHNY and CDR2 is SVGAGI (reference sequence). V was shortened by 5 bases and J by 6 bases, with 14 bases between the two germline ends. The CDR3 covers 13 residues. All donors participated as healthy donors of bone marrow. The chain has TRBV6-6 and TRBJ2-7; D uncertain. Material for sequencing was PBMCs. This receptor was obtained from a woman between 25 and 40 years old in good health and CMV-seropositive. CDR3 amino acids: CASSRPPSSEQYF. CDR3 bases: TGTGCCAGCAGTCGACCCCCTAGTAGCGAGCAGTACTTC.